This is a list of T cell receptor beta chains from one sample in a study of Ad26.COV2.S vaccination and SARS-CoV-2 variants. TCRdb's copy holds only in-frame clones and misses some; the assay was immunoSEQ multiplex PCR. The sample holds around 320,000 clones, 87% seen once. Sample: peripheral blood, taken in a trial of Ad26.COV2.S vaccine versus placebo. These receptors were collected from a person aged 18-60 years who received the Ad26.COV2.S COVID-19 vaccine or a placebo. Both conserved end residues are part of each CDR3. Fields, in order: J gene, CDR3 length, V gene, CDR3 protein.

J: TRBJ1-2
length: 16
V: TRBV14
CDR3: CASSQSRPGARVGYTF

J: TRBJ1-1
length: 13
V: TRBV27
CDR3: CASSLHRGAEAFF

J: TRBJ1-5
length: 17
V: TRBV24-1
CDR3: CATSVDRDRVSNQPQHF

J: TRBJ2-5
length: 12
V: TRBV12-3/TRBV12-4
CDR3: CASSLMGETQYF

J: TRBJ2-3
length: 14
V: TRBV4-1
CDR3: CASSQAGPADTQYF

J: TRBJ2-5
length: 14
V: TRBV12-5
CDR3: CASALPSPLETQYF

J: TRBJ2-1
length: 15
V: TRBV7-7
CDR3: CASSLGVSGYNEQFF

J: TRBJ2-2
length: 16
V: TRBV5-4
CDR3: CASSLRPGDPTGELFF

J: TRBJ2-1
length: 16
V: TRBV5-1
CDR3: CASSWVPGQLSSEQFF

J: TRBJ2-3
length: 11
V: TRBV12-3/TRBV12-4
CDR3: CASTLGDTQYF

J: TRBJ2-5
length: 15
V: TRBV6-5
CDR3: CASSSGQGALETQYF

J: TRBJ2-5
length: 14
V: TRBV4-2
CDR3: CASSQAAGGETQYF

J: TRBJ2-3
length: 15
V: TRBV7-2
CDR3: CASSLGFLRTDTQYF